Following are 11 T cell receptor beta chains from one sample sequenced in a study of blood T cell repertoires in COVID-19. TCRdb's table, derived via immunoSEQ multiplex PCR, lists solely in-frame clones and lacks some. The sample lists some 87,000 clones, approximately 92% occurring once. The source material was peripheral blood. The receptors originated from a woman aged 60-70 years with active COVID-19.

This clone showed up just once. V and J are TRBV5-6 and TRBJ1-6; D is uncertain. Between the trimmed V and J ends, which lost 0 bases and 6 bases, there was a span of 10 bases. Germline CDR1 is SGHDT and CDR2 is YYEEEE. The CDR3 sequence is 15 residues long. CDR3 amino acids: CASSLAKGANSPLHF. DNA for the CDR3: TGTGCCAGCAGCTTGGCCAAGGGAGCTAATTCACCCCTCCACTTT.

CDR3 amino acids: CASSATSDQNEQFF. CDR3 bases: TGTGCCAGCAGCGCGACTAGCGACCAAAATGAGCAGTTCTTC. The rearrangement joins TRBV9 to TRBJ2-1, with 8 positions matching TRBD2. V was pared by 3 bases and J by 7 bases, with 6 bases of the junction left unmatched. The CDR3 consists of 14 residues. Germline V gives CDR1 SGDLS, CDR2 YYNGEE.

The chain links TRBV9 to TRBJ1-6; no definite D call. Per germline, CDR1 SGDLS and CDR2 YYNGEE. The V end lost 0 bases, the J end lost 7 bases, and 11 bases lay between the germline ends. The CDR3 is 15 residues long. CDR3 loop: CASSVDPGMNSPLHF. The CDR3 bases are TGTGCCAGCAGCGTAGATCCGGGGATGAATTCACCCCTCCACTTT.

This sequence joins TRBV2 and TRBJ2-1; 11 bases agree with TRBD2. Germline CDR1 reads SNHLY; CDR2 reads FYNNEI. Trimming removed 8 bases from V and 4 bases from J; junction bases left unmatched: 4. CDR3 length: 14 residues. The CDR3 nucleotides read TGTGCCAGCTTGGGGACTAGCGGTTACAATGAGCAGTTCTTC. This translates into CASLGTSGYNEQFF.

CDR3 coding DNA: TGCGCCAGCAGCTCCATTTTGTCCTACGAGCAGTACTTC. This translates into CASSSILSYEQYF. The V call is TRBV5-1, the J call TRBJ2-7; D not certain. V was pared by 3 bases and J by 1 base, with 8 bases between. The CDR3 loop spans 13 amino acids. From germline, CDR1 is SGHRS and CDR2 YFSETQ.

The J gene is TRBJ1-5, the V gene TRBV2; TRBD1 agrees at 7 bases. The length of the CDR3 is 13 residues. Trimming at V came to 6 bases and at J to 4 bases, leaving 3 bases not matched to a gene. The germline V gene encodes CDR1 SNHLY and CDR2 FYNNEI. DNA of the CDR3: TGTGCCAGCAGGTACAGGGGAAATCAGCCCCAGCATTTT. Translation: CASRYRGNQPQHF.

This clone was counted a single time. This chain joins TRBV19 and TRBJ2-1; 9 bases agree with TRBD2. Per the germline V gene, CDR1 is LNHDA and CDR2 is SQIVND (reference sequence). V was clipped by 4 bases and J by 5 bases; unmatched bases: 9. This CDR3 contains 16 residues. CDR3 sequence: CASSKNPAGGNNEQFF. The CDR3 region has the DNA TGTGCCAGTAGTAAGAACCCAGCGGGGGGAAACAATGAGCAGTTCTTC.

The chain has TRBV15 and TRBJ2-5, with D possibly being TRBD2 (6 bases). In germline, CDR1 is LNHNV, CDR2 YYDKDF (reference sequence). V was shortened by 4 bases and J by 4 bases, with 7 bases between the two germline ends. The length of the CDR3 is 12 residues. CDR3 amino acids: CATSKEGETQYF. The CDR3 bases are TGTGCCACCAGCAAGGAGGGAGAGACCCAGTACTTC. Variable domain in full (rest from reference TRBV15 and TRBJ2-5): DAMVIQNPRYQVTQFGKPVTLSCSQTLNHNVMYWYQQKSSQAPKLLFHYYDKDFNNEADTPDNFQSRRPNTSFCFLDIRSPGLGDTAMYLCATSKEGETQYFGPGTRLLVL.

The V call is TRBV29-1, the J call TRBJ2-1, with 7 bases aligning to TRBD1. The V gene's germline CDR1 is SQVTM and CDR2 ANQGSEA. The CDR3 sequence is 15 residues long. V lost 4 bases and J lost 10; bases outside the gene matches: 16. The CDR3 loop is CSVALWTGPEKEQFF. The CDR3 bases are TGCAGCGTTGCTTTGTGGACAGGCCCAGAAAAGGAGCAGTTCTTC.

CDR3 in DNA: TGTGCCAGCAGCTCCGGGACAGGGACGTGGGGCTACACCTTC. This encodes CASSSGTGTWGYTF. J is TRBJ1-2 and V is TRBV28, with 9 bases aligning to TRBD1. With V trimmed by 6 bases and J by 8 bases, 10 bases remained unmatched. The germline V gene encodes CDR1 MDHEN and CDR2 SYDVKM. CDR3 length equals 14 residues.

The genes are TRBV6-5 and TRBJ1-1; D is perhaps TRBD1 (6 bases). Trimming stripped 5 bases from V and 1 base from J, with 14 bases between. This CDR3 is 15 amino acids long. Germline V gene lookup returns CDR1 MNHEY and CDR2 SVGAGI. The CDR3 region is CASSPRQVTNTEAFF. The CDR3 coding sequence is TGTGCCAGCAGTCCACGACAGGTGACGAACACTGAAGCTTTCTTT.